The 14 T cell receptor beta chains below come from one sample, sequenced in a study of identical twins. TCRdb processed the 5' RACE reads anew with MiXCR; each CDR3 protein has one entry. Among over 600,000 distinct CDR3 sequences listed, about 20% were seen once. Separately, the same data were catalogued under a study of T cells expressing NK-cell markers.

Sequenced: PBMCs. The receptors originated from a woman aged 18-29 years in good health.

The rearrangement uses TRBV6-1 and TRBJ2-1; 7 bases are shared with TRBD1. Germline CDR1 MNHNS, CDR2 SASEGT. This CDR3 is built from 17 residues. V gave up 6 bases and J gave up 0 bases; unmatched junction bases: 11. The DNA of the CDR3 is TGTGCCAGCAGCCCCCGGGACAGACGATCCTCCTACAATGAGCAGTTCTTC. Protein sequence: CASSPRDRRSSYNEQFF.

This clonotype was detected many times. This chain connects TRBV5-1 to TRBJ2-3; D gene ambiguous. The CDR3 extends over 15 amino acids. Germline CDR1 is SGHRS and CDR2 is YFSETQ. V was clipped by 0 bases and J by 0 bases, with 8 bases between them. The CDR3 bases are TGCGCCAGCAGCTTGGGGTCTGGTAGCACAGATACGCAGTATTTT. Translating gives CASSLGSGSTDTQYF. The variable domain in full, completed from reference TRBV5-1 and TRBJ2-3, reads KAGVTQTPRYLIKTRGQQVTLSCSPISGHRSVSWYQQTPGQGLQFLFEYFSETQRNKGNFPGRFSGRQFSNSRSEMNVSTLELGDSALYLCASSLGSGSTDTQYFGPGTRLTVL.

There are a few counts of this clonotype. CDR3 nucleotide sequence: TGTGCCAGCAGCCAGGTCTCGGGAGGGACAACTCAGGGCGAGACCCAGTACTTC. It yields the protein CASSQVSGGTTQGETQYF. The rearrangement uses TRBV4-2 and TRBJ2-5; TRBD2 aligns across 8 bases. The CDR3 is made up of 18 amino acids. The junction had 17 bases not matched to a gene; V was cut back by 3 bases and J by 5 bases. Germline V gene lookup returns CDR1 LGHNA and CDR2 YNFKEQ.

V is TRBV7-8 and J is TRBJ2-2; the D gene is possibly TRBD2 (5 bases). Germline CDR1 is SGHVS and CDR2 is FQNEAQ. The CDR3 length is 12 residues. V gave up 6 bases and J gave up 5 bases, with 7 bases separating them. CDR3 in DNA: TGTGCCAGCAGGGAGGTTACCGGGGAGCTGTTTTTT. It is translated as CASREVTGELFF.

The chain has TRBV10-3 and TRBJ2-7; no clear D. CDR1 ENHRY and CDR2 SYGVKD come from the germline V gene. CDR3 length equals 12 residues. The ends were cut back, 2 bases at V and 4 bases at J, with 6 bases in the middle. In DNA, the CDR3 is TGTGCCATCAGTGAGGATGATTACGAGCAGTACTTC. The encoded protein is CAISEDDYEQYF.

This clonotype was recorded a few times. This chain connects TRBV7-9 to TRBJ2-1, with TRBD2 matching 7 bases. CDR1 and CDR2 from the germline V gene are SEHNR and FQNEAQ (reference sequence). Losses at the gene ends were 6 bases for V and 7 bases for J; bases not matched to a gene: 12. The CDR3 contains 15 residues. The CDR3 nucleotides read TGTGCCAGCAGACTAACCGGACTAGGGGCGAATGAGCAGTTCTTC. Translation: CASRLTGLGANEQFF.

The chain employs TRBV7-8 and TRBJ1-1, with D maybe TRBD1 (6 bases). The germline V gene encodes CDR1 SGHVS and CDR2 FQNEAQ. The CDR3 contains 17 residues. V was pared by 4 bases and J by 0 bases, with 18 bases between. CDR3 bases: TGTGCCAGCAGCTCTCGCGGAACAGGGTATTTGAACACTGAAGCTTTCTTT. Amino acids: CASSSRGTGYLNTEAFF.

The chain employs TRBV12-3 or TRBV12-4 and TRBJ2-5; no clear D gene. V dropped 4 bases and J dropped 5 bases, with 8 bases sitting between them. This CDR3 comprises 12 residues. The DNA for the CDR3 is TGTGCCAGCAGTTACGATCGCGAGACCCAGTACTTC. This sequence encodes CASSYDRETQYF.

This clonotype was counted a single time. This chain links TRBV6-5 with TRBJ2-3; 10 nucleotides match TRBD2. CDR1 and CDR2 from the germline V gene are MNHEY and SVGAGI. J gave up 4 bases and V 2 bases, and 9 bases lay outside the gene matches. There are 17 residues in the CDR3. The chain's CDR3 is CASSYLRRLAGADTQYF. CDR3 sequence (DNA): TGTGCCAGCAGTTACCTCCGACGGCTAGCGGGAGCAGATACGCAGTATTTT.

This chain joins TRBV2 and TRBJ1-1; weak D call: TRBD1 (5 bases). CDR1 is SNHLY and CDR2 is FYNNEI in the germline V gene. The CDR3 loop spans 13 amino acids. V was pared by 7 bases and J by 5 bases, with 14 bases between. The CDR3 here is CASNRDRETEAFF. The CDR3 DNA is TGTGCCAGCAATCGGGACCGTGAAACTGAAGCTTTCTTT. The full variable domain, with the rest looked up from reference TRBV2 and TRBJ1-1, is EPEVTQTPSHQVTQMGQEVILRCVPISNHLYFYWYRQILGQKVEFLVSFYNNEISEKSEIFDDQFSVERPDGSNFTLKIRSTKLEDSAMYFCASNRDRETEAFFGQGTRLTVV.

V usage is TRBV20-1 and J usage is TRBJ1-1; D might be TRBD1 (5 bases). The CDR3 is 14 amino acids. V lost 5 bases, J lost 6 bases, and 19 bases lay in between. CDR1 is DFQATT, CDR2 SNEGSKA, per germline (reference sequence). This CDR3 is CSASSGGARAEAFF. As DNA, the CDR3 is TGCAGTGCTTCCTCAGGTGGGGCGAGGGCTGAAGCTTTCTTT.

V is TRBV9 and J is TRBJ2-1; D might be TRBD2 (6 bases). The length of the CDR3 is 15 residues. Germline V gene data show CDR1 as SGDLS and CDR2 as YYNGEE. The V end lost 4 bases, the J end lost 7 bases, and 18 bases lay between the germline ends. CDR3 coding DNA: TGTGCCAGCAGCCCAACCCCGCTAGCGAGGAATGAGCAGTTCTTC. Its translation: CASSPTPLARNEQFF.

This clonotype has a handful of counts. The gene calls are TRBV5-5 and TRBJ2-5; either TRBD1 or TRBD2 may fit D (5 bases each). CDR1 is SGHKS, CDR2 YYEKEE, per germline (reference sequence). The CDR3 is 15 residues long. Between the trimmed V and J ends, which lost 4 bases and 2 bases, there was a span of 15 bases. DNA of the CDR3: TGTGCCAGCAGCCTTGGGACGGCACGACAAGAGACCCAGTACTTC. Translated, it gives CASSLGTARQETQYF.

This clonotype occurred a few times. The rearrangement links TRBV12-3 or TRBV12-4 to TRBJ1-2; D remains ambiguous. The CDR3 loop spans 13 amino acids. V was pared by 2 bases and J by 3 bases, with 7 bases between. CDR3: CASSLRRYYGYTF. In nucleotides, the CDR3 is TGTGCCAGCAGTTTACGGCGTTACTATGGCTACACCTTC.